This TCR beta chain is from a study of T cell repertoires in cytomegalovirus infection. Study-level information: Public TCR beta signatures were indicative of both CMV infection and a matching HLA type.

Study-wide results and limits: Carriage of CMV together with the relevant HLA was identifiable through cumulative public TCR beta family frequency. HLA-C-restricted CMV-specific TCR beta clonotypes were dominant in the ex vivo response.

Each CDR3 protein gets one entry after TCRdb re-called the reads with MiXCR. This table has a few hundred thousand distinct CDR3 sequences, roughly 15% appearing once. The trim removed 8 bases at V and 5 bases at J, leaving 6 bases unmatched. Looked up from germline, CDR1 is SNHLY and CDR2 is FYNNEI. The CDR3 sequence is 13 residues long. This clonotype was observed at least ten times. Its antigen is not identified. The TCR was taken from a human donor in good health (CMV status not recorded). Some clones in this sample may be carry-over from other donors' samples. The sample comprised PBMCs. The rearrangement uses TRBV2 and TRBJ2-3; 8 bases fit TRBD1. CDR3 region: CASLGTGRDTQYF. The CDR3 bases are TGTGCCAGCCTTGGGACAGGAAGAGATACGCAGTATTTT.